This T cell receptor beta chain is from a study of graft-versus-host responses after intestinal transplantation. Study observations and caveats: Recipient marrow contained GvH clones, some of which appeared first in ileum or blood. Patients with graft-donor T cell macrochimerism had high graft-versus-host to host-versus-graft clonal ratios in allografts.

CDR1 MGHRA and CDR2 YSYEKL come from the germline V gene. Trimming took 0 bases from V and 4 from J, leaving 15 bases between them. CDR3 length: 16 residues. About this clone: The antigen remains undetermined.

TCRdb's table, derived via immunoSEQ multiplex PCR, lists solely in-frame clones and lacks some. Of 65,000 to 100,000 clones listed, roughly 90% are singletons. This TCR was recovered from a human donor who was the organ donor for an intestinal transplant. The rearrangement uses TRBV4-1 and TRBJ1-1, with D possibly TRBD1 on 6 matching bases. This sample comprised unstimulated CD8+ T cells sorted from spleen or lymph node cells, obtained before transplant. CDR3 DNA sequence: TGCGCCAGCAGCCAAGATCTAGCAGGGGAGGGCACTGAAGCTTTCTTT. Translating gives CASSQDLAGEGTEAFF.